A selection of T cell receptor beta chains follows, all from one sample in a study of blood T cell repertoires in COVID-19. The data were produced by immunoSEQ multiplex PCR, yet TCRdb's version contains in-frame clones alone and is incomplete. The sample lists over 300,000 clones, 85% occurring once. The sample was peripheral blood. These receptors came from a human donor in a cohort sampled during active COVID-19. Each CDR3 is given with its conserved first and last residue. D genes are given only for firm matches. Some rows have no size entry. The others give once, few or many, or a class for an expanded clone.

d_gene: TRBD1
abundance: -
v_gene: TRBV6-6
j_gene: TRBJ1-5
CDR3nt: TGTGCCAGCAGTAGATACATGGGGACAGAAGCTAATCAGCCCCAGCATTTT
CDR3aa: CASSRYMGTEANQPQHF

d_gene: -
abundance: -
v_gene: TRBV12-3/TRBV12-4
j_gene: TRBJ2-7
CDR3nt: TGTGCCAGCAGTTCGGGGGATTACAACGAGCAGTACTTC
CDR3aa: CASSSGDYNEQYF

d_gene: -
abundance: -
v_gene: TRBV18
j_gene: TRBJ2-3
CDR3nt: TGTGCCAGCTCACCGTATCGGGGCACAGATACGCAGTATTTT
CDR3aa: CASSPYRGTDTQYF

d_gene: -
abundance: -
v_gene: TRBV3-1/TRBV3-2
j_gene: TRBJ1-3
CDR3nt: TGTGCCAGCAGCCAGATCGGAGACACCATATATTTT
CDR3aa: CASSQIGDTIYF

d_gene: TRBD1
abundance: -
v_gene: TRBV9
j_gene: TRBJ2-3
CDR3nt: TGTGCCAGCAGCGTCGGACAGGGTACGCAGTATTTT
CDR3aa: CASSVGQGTQYF

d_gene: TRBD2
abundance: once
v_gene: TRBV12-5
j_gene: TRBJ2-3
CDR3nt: TGTGCTAGTGGTTTGGTTCGCGCTAGCGGGGGGTCCACAGATACGCAGTATTTT
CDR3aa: CASGLVRASGGSTDTQYF

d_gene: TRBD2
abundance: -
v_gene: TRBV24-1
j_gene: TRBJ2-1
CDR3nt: TGTGCCACCAGTAGGAGCGGGGGGGTCGGTGAGCAGTTCTTC
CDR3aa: CATSRSGGVGEQFF

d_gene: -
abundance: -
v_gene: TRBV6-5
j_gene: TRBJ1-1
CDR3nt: TGTGCCAGCAGCCCCAGGTTAATGAACACTGAAGCTTTCTTT
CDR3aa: CASSPRLMNTEAFF

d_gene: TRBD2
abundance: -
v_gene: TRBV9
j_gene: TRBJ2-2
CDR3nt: TGTGCCAGCAGCGTGAGGCGGGGGGGCACCGGGGAGCTGTTTTTT
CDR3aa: CASSVRRGGTGELFF

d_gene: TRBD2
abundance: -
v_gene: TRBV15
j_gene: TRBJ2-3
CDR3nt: TGTGCCACCAGCAGAGAGATAGCGGGAAGCACAGATACGCAGTATTTT
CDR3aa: CATSREIAGSTDTQYF

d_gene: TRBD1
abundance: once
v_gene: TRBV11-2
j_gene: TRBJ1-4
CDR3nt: TGTGCCAGCAGCTTAGGGGGACAGGCGAATGAAAAACTGTTTTTT
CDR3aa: CASSLGGQANEKLFF

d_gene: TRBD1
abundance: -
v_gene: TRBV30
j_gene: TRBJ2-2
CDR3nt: TGTGCCTGGAGTGTACAGTCAGGGACAGGGGGCTCGAACACCGGGGAGCTGTTTTTT
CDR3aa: CAWSVQSGTGGSNTGELFF

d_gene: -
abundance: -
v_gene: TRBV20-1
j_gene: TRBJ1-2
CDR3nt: TGCAGTGGGAGGTGGGCGGATGGCTACACCTTC
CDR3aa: CSGRWADGYTF

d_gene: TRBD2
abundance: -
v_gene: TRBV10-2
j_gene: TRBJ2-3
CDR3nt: TGCGCCAGCAGTGAGGAGGCTAGCGGGAGGACAGATACGCAGTATTTT
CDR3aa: CASSEEASGRTDTQYF

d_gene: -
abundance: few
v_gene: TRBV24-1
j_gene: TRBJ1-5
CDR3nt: TGTGCCACCAGTGATCCCCTGGGGGCCAATCAGCCCCAGCATTTT
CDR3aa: CATSDPLGANQPQHF

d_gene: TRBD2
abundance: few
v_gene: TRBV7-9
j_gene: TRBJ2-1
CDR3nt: TGTGCCAGCAGCTCTCGGACTAGCGGGGGTTTCATTTCGTACAATGAGCAGTTCTTC
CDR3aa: CASSSRTSGGFISYNEQFF

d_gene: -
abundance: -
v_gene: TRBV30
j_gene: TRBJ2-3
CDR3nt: TGTGCCTGGAGTGTACGAGGCGGTTACACAGATACGCAGTATTTT
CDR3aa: CAWSVRGGYTDTQYF

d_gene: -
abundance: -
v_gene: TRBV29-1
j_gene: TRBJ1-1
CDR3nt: TGCAGCGCCACTGACCCCGGAGCCATGAACACTGAAGCTTTCTTT
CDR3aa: CSATDPGAMNTEAFF

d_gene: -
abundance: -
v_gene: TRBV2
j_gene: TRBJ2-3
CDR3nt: TGTGCCAGCAGCTCCACCGGGACATCCGAAGACACAGATACGCAGTATTTT
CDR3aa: CASSSTGTSEDTDTQYF

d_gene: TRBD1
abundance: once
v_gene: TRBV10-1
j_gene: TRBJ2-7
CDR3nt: TGCGCCAGCAGTGAGGGGCCGGGGCAGGGGGCACCCTACGAGCAGTACTTC
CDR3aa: CASSEGPGQGAPYEQYF

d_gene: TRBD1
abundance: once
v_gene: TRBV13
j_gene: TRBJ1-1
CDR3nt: TGTGCCAGCAGCTTAGAGTCCCAGGGGGGACCTGAAGCTTTCTTT
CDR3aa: CASSLESQGGPEAFF

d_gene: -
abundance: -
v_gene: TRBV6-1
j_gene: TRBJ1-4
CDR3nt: TGTGCCAGCAGTGAGCCCAGGGGTGGAAGGAATGAAAAACTGTTTTTT
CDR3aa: CASSEPRGGRNEKLFF

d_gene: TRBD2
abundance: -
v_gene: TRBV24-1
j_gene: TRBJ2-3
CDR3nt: TGTGCCACCTCTAGCGGGGGTTCAGATACGCAGTATTTT
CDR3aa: CATSSGGSDTQYF

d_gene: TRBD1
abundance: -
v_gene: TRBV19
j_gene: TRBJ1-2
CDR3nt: TGTGCCAGTAGTATAGATCGGGACAGGGGCTATGGCTACACCTTC
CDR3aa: CASSIDRDRGYGYTF

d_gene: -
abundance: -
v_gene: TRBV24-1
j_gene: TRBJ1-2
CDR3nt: TGTGCCACCAGTTTGGACTCTAACTATGGCTACACCTTC
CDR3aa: CATSLDSNYGYTF

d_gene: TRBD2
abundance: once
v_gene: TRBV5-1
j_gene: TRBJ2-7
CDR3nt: TGCGCCAGCAGCTTGTCCGTCCGCCCGGGACTAGAAATTGGCGAGCAGTACTTC
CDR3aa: CASSLSVRPGLEIGEQYF

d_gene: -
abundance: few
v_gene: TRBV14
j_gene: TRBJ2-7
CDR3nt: TGTGCCAGCAGCCAAGGGGCCTCCTACGAGCAGTACTTC
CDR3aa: CASSQGASYEQYF

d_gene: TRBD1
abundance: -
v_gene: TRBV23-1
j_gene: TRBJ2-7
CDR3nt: TGCGCCAGCAGTCAAACAGGGGGATCCTACGAGCAGTACTTC
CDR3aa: CASSQTGGSYEQYF

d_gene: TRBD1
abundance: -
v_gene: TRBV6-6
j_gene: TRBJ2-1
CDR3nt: TGTGCCAGCAGTTCCCCAGGGGGCGCGTACAATGAGCAGTTCTTC
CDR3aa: CASSSPGGAYNEQFF